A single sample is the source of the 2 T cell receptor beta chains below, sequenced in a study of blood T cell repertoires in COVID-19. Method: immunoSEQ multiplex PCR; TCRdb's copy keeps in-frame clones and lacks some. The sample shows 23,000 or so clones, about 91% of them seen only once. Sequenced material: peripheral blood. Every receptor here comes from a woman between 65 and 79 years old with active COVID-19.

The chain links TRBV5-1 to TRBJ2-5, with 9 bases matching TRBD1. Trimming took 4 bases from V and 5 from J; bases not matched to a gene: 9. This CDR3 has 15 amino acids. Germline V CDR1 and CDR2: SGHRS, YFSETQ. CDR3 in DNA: TGCGCCAGCAGCCTTGGGACAGGGCCTGCGGAGACCCAGTACTTC. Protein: CASSLGTGPAETQYF.

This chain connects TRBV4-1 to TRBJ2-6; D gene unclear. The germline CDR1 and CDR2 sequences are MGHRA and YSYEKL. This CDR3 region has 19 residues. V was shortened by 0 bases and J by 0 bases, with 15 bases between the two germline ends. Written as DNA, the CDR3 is TGCGCCAGCAGCCAAGAGAGAGCAGGTACTCTCTCTGGGGCCAACGTCCTGACTTTC. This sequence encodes CASSQERAGTLSGANVLTF.